This T cell receptor (beta chain) comes out of a study of blood T cells in healthy people across ages. Trimming took 0 bases from V and 6 from J, leaving 10 bases between them. Germline CDR1 reads MNHNS; CDR2 reads SASEGT. This CDR3 has 14 residues. Total RNA extraction produced at least 5.5 micrograms (per sample) for the study. A J-beta primer mix and a sample-barcoded 5' primer were used in a second PCR of about 7 to 12 cycles. Each CDR3 protein is one row after TCRdb ran MiXCR on the 5' RACE reads. The sample lists 1.8 million or so distinct CDR3 sequences, more than 35% occurring once. V gene TRBV6-1 combines with J gene TRBJ2-3; D not resolved. This receptor was identified in a human donor in good health. The sample taken for sequencing was blood. The CDR3 is CASSEALGVDTQYF. The DNA for the CDR3 is TGTGCCAGCAGTGAAGCCCTCGGCGTGGATACGCAGTATTTT.